This T cell receptor (beta chain) is drawn from a study of blood T cell repertoires in COVID-19. Study context: The samples span acute and convalescent COVID-19 from the United States, Italy and Spain. Sources were T cells, B-cell-depleted T cells, or PBMCs; the material itself was cDNA or gDNA.

Original methodology: For nucleated cells, counts were estimated from reference gene primer amplification. TCRdb's table, derived via immunoSEQ multiplex PCR, lists solely in-frame clones and lacks some. The V and J calls and clone size come from that table; D and trimming were worked out from the DNA. This repertoire shows 130,000 or so clones, around 80% found once; its top ten account for 10% to 15%. The CDR3 is made up of 14 amino acids. Trimming shortened V by 3 bases and J by 1 base, and 9 bases separated the two germline ends. CDR1 is MNHNS, CDR2 SASEGT, per germline. V is TRBV6-1 and J is TRBJ2-5; the D gene is possibly TRBD1 (5 bases). The source material was peripheral blood. This sequence was found in a woman aged 55-75 years with acute or convalescent COVID-19. The CDR3 is CASSDRQLQETQYF. The CDR3 nucleotides read TGTGCCAGCAGTGACCGACAGCTCCAAGAGACCCAGTACTTC.